What follows describes a single T cell receptor beta chain. The CDR3 is made up of 14 amino acids. CDR1 and CDR2 (germline): LGHNA, YNFKEQ. V lost 3 bases and J 3 bases, leaving 11 bases between the germline ends. The assay was run at deep level. Genomic DNA of each subset was evenly split across several immunoSEQ plates. The table came from immunoSEQ multiplex PCR; TCRdb's copy has only in-frame clones and leaves some out. This sample yields hundreds of thousands of clones, of which roughly 83% are seen a single time; about 12% belongs to the top ten. This sample was taken from a study of shared clonotypes between healthy human individuals. Study-wide background: The donors, a couple of women and three men, were aged 18 to 49.

The sample comprised PBMCs. The clonotype was recovered from a woman aged 40 to 50 in good health. Some clones in this sample may be carry-over from other donors' samples. The rearrangement links TRBV4-2 to TRBJ1-1; perhaps TRBD1 as D (6 bases). The CDR3 reads CASSQVQGDTEAFF. The CDR3 nucleotides read TGTGCCAGCAGCCAGGTACAGGGAGACACTGAAGCTTTCTTT.